This is a list of T cell receptor beta chains from one sample in a study of shared clonotypes between healthy human individuals. The table came from immunoSEQ multiplex PCR; TCRdb's copy has only in-frame clones and leaves some out. The data show more than 1.2 million clones, 98% seen once. The sequenced sample was naive CD4+ T cells sorted from blood. These receptor sequences come from a man aged 30 to 45 in good health. Each CDR3 is given with its conserved first and last residue. A D gene is named only where the DNA matches it firmly. Some rows have no size entry. The others give once, few or many, or a class for an expanded clone.

J: TRBJ2-5
size: -
V: TRBV14
D: TRBD2
DNA: TGTGCCAGCAGCCTGATAGCGGGGCAAGAGACCCAGTACTTC
CDR3: CASSLIAGQETQYF

J: TRBJ2-1
size: -
V: TRBV7-9
D: TRBD2
DNA: TGTGCCAGCAGCTTAGTAGGGACTAGCGGGGCCTACAATGAGCAGTTCTTC
CDR3: CASSLVGTSGAYNEQFF

J: TRBJ2-5
size: -
V: TRBV11-2
D: -
DNA: TGTGCCAGCAGCTTAAAGGGGGTAGAGACCCAGTACTTC
CDR3: CASSLKGVETQYF

J: TRBJ2-2
size: -
V: TRBV18
D: TRBD1
DNA: TGTGCCAGCTCACCGGGACAGGCGAACACCGGGGAGCTGTTTTTT
CDR3: CASSPGQANTGELFF

J: TRBJ2-7
size: -
V: TRBV29-1
D: -
DNA: TGCAGCGTTGAAAGACAGAACGAGCAGTACTTC
CDR3: CSVERQNEQYF

J: TRBJ2-6
size: -
V: TRBV18
D: -
DNA: TGTGCCAGCTTACCAGGGTCCGGGGCCAACGTCCTGACTTTC
CDR3: CASLPGSGANVLTF

J: TRBJ2-5
size: -
V: TRBV6-1
D: TRBD1
DNA: TGTGCCAGCAGTGGGGGACAGAGGGAGACCCAGTACTTC
CDR3: CASSGGQRETQYF

J: TRBJ2-1
size: -
V: TRBV25-1
D: TRBD2
DNA: TGTGCCAGCACCCGAACAGGGACTAGCGGCCACAATGAGCAGTTCTTC
CDR3: CASTRTGTSGHNEQFF

J: TRBJ2-5
size: once
V: TRBV18
D: TRBD2
DNA: TGTGCCAGCTCACCAAAGCGGGAGGGCCTTGCCGGACCACAAGAGACCCAGTACTTC
CDR3: CASSPKREGLAGPQETQYF

J: TRBJ2-3
size: -
V: TRBV6-4
D: -
DNA: TGTGCCAGCAGCTGGGGGCCTTCCCGCCGCACAGATACGCAGTATTTT
CDR3: CASSWGPSRRTDTQYF

J: TRBJ2-7
size: -
V: TRBV18
D: -
DNA: TGTGCCAGCTCACCGGGCGGGATCCGCTTGGCCGAGCAGTACTTC
CDR3: CASSPGGIRLAEQYF

J: TRBJ2-1
size: -
V: TRBV2
D: -
DNA: TGTGCCAGCGCGACTAGGTCTTTCAATGAGCAGTTCTTC
CDR3: CASATRSFNEQFF

J: TRBJ2-7
size: -
V: TRBV28
D: -
DNA: TGTGCCAGCAGCATTGGGGGAATGGGCGAGCAGTACTTC
CDR3: CASSIGGMGEQYF

J: TRBJ2-5
size: -
V: TRBV6-5
D: -
DNA: TGTGCCAGCAGTTACTCGAAGGGAGAGGGACAAGAGACCCAGTACTTC
CDR3: CASSYSKGEGQETQYF

J: TRBJ2-5
size: -
V: TRBV18
D: -
DNA: TGTGCCAGCTCACCTACAGGGATTCAAGAGACCCAGTACTTC
CDR3: CASSPTGIQETQYF

J: TRBJ2-4
size: -
V: TRBV5-1
D: -
DNA: TGCGCCAGCAGCTTGGTGCAGGGATACATTCAGTACTTC
CDR3: CASSLVQGYIQYF

J: TRBJ2-1
size: -
V: TRBV7-8
D: -
DNA: TGTGCCAGCAGCCGCCCGGGAAACAATGAGCAGTTCTTC
CDR3: CASSRPGNNEQFF

J: TRBJ2-1
size: -
V: TRBV7-9
D: TRBD2
DNA: TGTGCCAGCACAGTCTATCCGGGACTAGCGGGAGGGCCCTACAATGAGCAGTTCTTC
CDR3: CASTVYPGLAGGPYNEQFF

J: TRBJ1-4
size: -
V: TRBV6-6
D: TRBD1
DNA: TGTGCCAGCACAGGGGGAAATGAAAAACTGTTTTTT
CDR3: CASTGGNEKLFF

J: TRBJ2-7
size: -
V: TRBV11-2
D: -
DNA: TGTGCCAGCAGCTTAGTTCCCCGTGGCAACGAGCAGTACTTC
CDR3: CASSLVPRGNEQYF

J: TRBJ2-7
size: -
V: TRBV18
D: -
DNA: TGTGCCAGCTCACCACCAGGCCCTGTTACAGAGCAGTACTTC
CDR3: CASSPPGPVTEQYF

J: TRBJ2-3
size: -
V: TRBV7-2
D: TRBD1
DNA: TGTGCCAGCAGCTTAAAAGGCAGGGGGATCACAGATACGCAGTATTTT
CDR3: CASSLKGRGITDTQYF

J: TRBJ1-5
size: -
V: TRBV28
D: -
DNA: TGTGCCAGCAGTACCCTATCGGACAGTTCCAATCAGCCCCAGCATTTT
CDR3: CASSTLSDSSNQPQHF

J: TRBJ2-1
size: -
V: TRBV5-1
D: TRBD2
DNA: TGCGCCAGCAGCCCGGGACTAGCGGGAGTGAATGAGCAGTTCTTC
CDR3: CASSPGLAGVNEQFF

J: TRBJ2-1
size: -
V: TRBV28
D: -
DNA: TGTGCCAGCAGTGCCTACAATGAGCAGTTCTTC
CDR3: CASSAYNEQFF

J: TRBJ2-7
size: -
V: TRBV2
D: TRBD2
DNA: TGTGCCAGCCGAGCGGGAGGGTTGGACGAGCAGTACTTC
CDR3: CASRAGGLDEQYF

J: TRBJ2-1
size: -
V: TRBV6-5
D: TRBD2
DNA: TGTGCCAGCAGGGATAGCGGGACCAATGAGCAGTTCTTC
CDR3: CASRDSGTNEQFF

J: TRBJ2-3
size: -
V: TRBV27
D: -
DNA: TGTGCCAGCAGTCTGTTCCGCACAGATACGCAGTATTTT
CDR3: CASSLFRTDTQYF

J: TRBJ2-3
size: -
V: TRBV5-1
D: -
DNA: TGCGCCAGCAGCGCGGGACAGCCCTTTAGCACAGATACGCAGTATTTT
CDR3: CASSAGQPFSTDTQYF

J: TRBJ2-1
size: -
V: TRBV7-9
D: -
DNA: TGTGCCAGCAGCTTAGTGGGTGTGGGTGAGCAGTTCTTC
CDR3: CASSLVGVGEQFF

J: TRBJ2-3
size: -
V: TRBV2
D: -
DNA: TGTGCCAGCAGTGGACAGCTAGACACAGATACGCAGTATTTT
CDR3: CASSGQLDTDTQYF

J: TRBJ1-3
size: -
V: TRBV5-4
D: -
DNA: TGTGCCAGCAGCTCCCGGGGACCTGGAAACACCATATATTTT
CDR3: CASSSRGPGNTIYF

J: TRBJ2-3
size: -
V: TRBV29-1
D: TRBD2
DNA: TGCAGCGTTTCCGGGACTAGCGGGAGCATCAGCACAGATACGCAGTATTTT
CDR3: CSVSGTSGSISTDTQYF

J: TRBJ2-7
size: -
V: TRBV5-3
D: -
DNA: TGTGCCAGAATCCCTAGGCCCTACGAGCAGTACTTC
CDR3: CARIPRPYEQYF

J: TRBJ2-1
size: -
V: TRBV15
D: -
DNA: TGTGCCACCAGCAGAAATCGAGGCAGGGGCGCTTTTTCCTACAATGAGCAGTTCTTC
CDR3: CATSRNRGRGAFSYNEQFF